Listed here are 19 T cell receptor beta chains from one sample, sequenced in a study of cytomegalovirus exposure and HLA in healthy donors. With 60 Vbeta and 13 Jbeta primers, the PCR was carried out. Profiling relied on immunoSEQ multiplex PCR, and the TCRdb table lists in-frame clones only, not all of them. The sample carries tens of thousands of clones, nearly 80% recorded once. Source material: PBMCs. The receptors here all came from a woman between 35 and 50 years old in good health and CMV-seronegative.

This clone was detected only a few times. The V call is TRBV30, the J call TRBJ1-3; possible D gene TRBD1, 5 bases. Germline V CDR1 and CDR2: GTSNPN, SVGIG (reference sequence). This CDR3 contains 15 residues. Trimming removed 7 bases from V and 2 bases from J, with 18 bases in between. CDR3 in amino acids: CASSPGRGAGNTIYF. The CDR3 nucleotides read TGTGCCTCCTCTCCAGGGCGGGGGGCTGGAAACACCATATATTTT.

J is TRBJ2-5 and V is TRBV29-1; the D gene is possibly TRBD1 (5 bases). Deletions cut 4 bases from V and 1 base from J, with 10 bases between. Germline loops: CDR1 SQVTM, CDR2 ANQGSEA. This CDR3 region has 13 residues. The CDR3 spells CSVAVGAQETQYF. The DNA of the CDR3 is TGCAGCGTTGCGGTTGGGGCCCAAGAGACCCAGTACTTC. Complete variable domain (other parts from reference TRBV29-1 and TRBJ2-5): SAVISQKPSRDICQRGTSLTIQCQVDSQVTMMFWYRQQPGQSLTLIATANQGSEATYESGFVIDKFPISRPNLTFSTLTVSNMSPEDSSIYLCSVAVGAQETQYFGPGTRLLVL.

The rearrangement uses TRBV29-1 and TRBJ2-5, with a tentative D call TRBD1 (6 bases). The V gene's germline CDR1 is SQVTM and CDR2 ANQGSEA. This CDR3 has 12 residues. Trimming took off 5 bases at V and 3 bases at J, with 10 bases between the two ends. CDR3 sequence reads: CSVNGGEETQYF. The DNA of the CDR3 is TGCAGCGTTAATGGGGGCGAAGAGACCCAGTACTTC.

CDR3: CASRPGTGKETQYF. The CDR3 DNA reads TGCGCCAGCAGACCCGGGACAGGGAAAGAGACCCAGTACTTC. This chain uses TRBV5-1 with TRBJ2-5; TRBD1 aligns across 9 bases. This CDR3 has 14 residues. The germline CDR1 and CDR2 sequences are SGHRS and YFSETQ. V shed 5 bases, J shed 3 bases, and the junction held 5 bases outside the gene matches.

The CDR3 sequence is CASSPSTGSNQPQHF. The CDR3 region has the DNA TGTGCCAGCTCACCATCGACAGGGTCGAATCAGCCCCAGCATTTT. The V gene is TRBV18, the J gene TRBJ1-5; 7 bases are a match to TRBD1. Germline assignment: CDR1 KGHSH and CDR2 LQKENI. The CDR3 runs 15 residues. With 2 bases clipped from V and 4 bases from J, the junction kept 5 bases outside the gene matches.

In its sample, this clone was seen a few times. The genes are TRBV29-1 and TRBJ1-1; 10 bases agree with TRBD1. CDR1 and CDR2 from the germline V gene are SQVTM and ANQGSEA. V shed 4 bases and J 10 bases; nucleotides not matched to a gene: 3. The CDR3 has 11 residues. This CDR3 reads CSVGRQGAAFF. In DNA form, the CDR3 reads TGCAGCGTTGGGCGACAGGGGGCAGCTTTCTTT.

This rearrangement joins TRBV2 to TRBJ1-1; D remains unclear. The CDR3 has 15 amino acids. Trimming pared 5 bases from V and 0 bases from J, leaving 13 bases between. CDR1 is SNHLY, CDR2 FYNNEI, per germline. In DNA, the CDR3 is TGTGCCAGCAGTTCGGTGGGAGGGATGAACACTGAAGCTTTCTTT. It codes for CASSSVGGMNTEAFF.

The rearrangement uses TRBV10-2 and TRBJ1-1; D is ambiguous. This CDR3 contains 13 residues. Deletions cut 4 bases from V and 5 bases from J, with 11 bases between. CDR1 and CDR2 (germline): WSHSY, SAAADI. The CDR3 reads CASSAEGGTEAFF. CDR3 nucleotides: TGCGCCAGCAGTGCCGAGGGAGGGACTGAAGCTTTCTTT.

The chain carries TRBV28 and TRBJ2-1; 10 bases align to TRBD1. Germline V lookup: CDR1 MDHEN, CDR2 SYDVKM. V lost 5 bases, J lost 9 bases, and 10 bases stayed unmatched. The CDR3 length is 15 residues. CDR3 sequence: CASSPPGTGEGEQFF. The DNA for the CDR3 is TGTGCCAGCAGTCCTCCCGGGACAGGGGAGGGTGAGCAGTTCTTC.

The chain is built from TRBV28 and TRBJ1-5, with TRBD1 matching 9 bases. CDR1 is MDHEN, CDR2 SYDVKM, per germline. This CDR3 region has 14 residues. With V trimmed by 7 bases and J by 6 bases, 7 bases remained unmatched. CDR3 sequence: CASTRQGDIQPQHF. The CDR3 DNA follows: TGTGCCAGCACTAGACAGGGGGACATTCAGCCCCAGCATTTT.

In this sample, this clone turned up once. V usage is TRBV28 and J usage is TRBJ1-1; 7 bases match TRBD1. The V segment lost 6 bases and the J segment 6 bases; nucleotides outside the gene matches: 13. Germline CDR1 reads MDHEN; CDR2 reads SYDVKM. The CDR3 contains 15 residues. CDR3 sequence reads: CASRRGNVGQSEAFF. The DNA for the CDR3 is TGTGCCAGCAGACGAGGAAACGTGGGACAGTCTGAAGCTTTCTTT.

J is TRBJ1-1 and V is TRBV7-2; no firm D call. The germline gives CDR1 SGHTA, CDR2 FQGNSA. V was clipped by 1 base and J by 3 bases, with 9 bases between them. There are 14 residues in the CDR3. This CDR3 reads CASSLGEDYTEAFF. CDR3 bases: TGTGCCAGCAGCTTAGGGGAGGACTACACTGAAGCTTTCTTT. The full variable domain, in which reference TRBV7-2 and TRBJ1-1 provide the parts outside the CDR3, is GAGVSQSPSNKVTEKGKDVELRCDPISGHTALYWYRQSLGQGLEFLIYFQGNSAPDKSGLPSDRFSAERTGGSVSTLTIQRTQQEDSAVYLCASSLGEDYTEAFFGQGTRLTVV.

This chain uses TRBV7-2 with TRBJ2-1, with 9 bases aligning to TRBD2. J lost 12 bases, V lost 6 bases, and 18 bases had no gene match. The germline gives CDR1 SGHTA, CDR2 FQGNSA. The CDR3 covers 16 residues. The CDR3 here is CASSRPGLAPLEVQFF. The CDR3 bases are TGTGCCAGCAGTCGCCCGGGACTAGCACCTCTGGAGGTGCAGTTCTTC. Based on the CDR3 plus reference TRBV7-2 and TRBJ2-1, the full variable domain is GAGVSQSPSNKVTEKGKDVELRCDPISGHTALYWYRQSLGQGLEFLIYFQGNSAPDKSGLPSDRFSAERTGGSVSTLTIQRTQQEDSAVYLCASSRPGLAPLEVQFFGPGTRLTVL.

The chain recombines TRBV6-4 with TRBJ2-3; 8 positions match TRBD1. Germline V lookup: CDR1 MRHNA, CDR2 SNTAGT. Trimming at V came to 6 bases and at J to 4 bases, leaving 6 bases not matched to a gene. This CDR3 region has 14 residues. CDR3 sequence (DNA): TGTGCCAGCAGGCCAGGGGGCGGCGCAGATACGCAGTATTTT. It yields the protein CASRPGGGADTQYF.

The V and J genes are TRBV7-2 and TRBJ2-1; 9 nucleotides match TRBD2. V shed 5 bases, J shed 5 bases, and the junction held 7 bases outside the gene matches. The germline V gene encodes CDR1 SGHTA and CDR2 FQGNSA. This CDR3 spans 15 amino acids. The CDR3 bases are TGTGCCAGCAGCGCAAGCGGGGGGAAAGACAATGAGCAGTTCTTC. This codes for CASSASGGKDNEQFF.

This sequence joins TRBV5-8 and TRBJ1-2; 8 bases are shared with TRBD1. Trimming removed 4 bases from V and 4 bases from J; junction bases left unmatched: 6. This CDR3 has 14 residues. Germline CDR1 is SGHTS and CDR2 is YDEGEE. The CDR3 DNA sequence: TGTGCCAGCAGCCGGACAGGGTCGGCCTATGGCTACACCTTC. It specifies CASSRTGSAYGYTF.

V is TRBV29-1 and J is TRBJ2-1, with a possible D match to TRBD2 (6 bases). Deletions cut 5 bases from V and 0 bases from J, with 14 bases between. Germline V gene data show CDR1 as SQVTM and CDR2 as ANQGSEA. The CDR3 contains 15 residues. CDR3 residues: CSVKITGSSYNEQFF. As DNA, the CDR3 is TGCAGCGTTAAAATCACCGGGAGCTCCTACAATGAGCAGTTCTTC.

The V and J genes are TRBV27 and TRBJ2-7; weak D call: TRBD2 (5 bases). The CDR3 sequence is 15 residues long. CDR1 is MNHEY, CDR2 SMNVEV, per germline (reference sequence). V lost 5 bases and J 3 bases, leaving 17 bases between the germline ends. The DNA for the CDR3 is TGTGCCAGCAGTCCTCATATCCCTCGGGACTACGAGCAGTACTTC. It codes for CASSPHIPRDYEQYF.

The V gene is TRBV7-2, the J gene TRBJ1-2; a possible D gene is TRBD1 (6 bases). The length of the CDR3 is 14 residues. V shed 5 bases and J shed 2 bases, with 12 bases lying between them. Germline CDR1 reads SGHTA; CDR2 reads FQGNSA. The CDR3 nucleotides read TGTGCCAGCAGCCTCCGGACAGAAAACTATGGCTACACCTTC. This codes for CASSLRTENYGYTF.